This T cell receptor (beta chain) was identified in a study of shared clonotypes between healthy human individuals. Study overall: Donors had three CD4 naive, three CD4 memory, two CD8 naive and one CD8 memory plate apiece.

Germline V lookup: CDR1 SNHLY, CDR2 FYNNEI. This CDR3 has 15 amino acids. V shed 7 bases, J shed 7 bases, and the junction held 13 bases outside the gene matches. The protocol was immunoSEQ multiplex PCR, while the TCRdb copy is restricted to in-frame clones and leaves out a portion. The sample includes more than 1.2 million clones, about 98.5% of them seen just once. The clonotype originates from a man in his thirties or forties in good health. This chain links TRBV2 with TRBJ2-7; 10 nucleotides agree with TRBD2. Sequencing input: naive CD4+ T cells sorted from blood. Subset in this sample: CD45RA+ positively selected. The CDR3 is CASTLGLAAVEEQYF. CDR3 in DNA: TGTGCCAGCACCCTAGGACTAGCGGCAGTGGAGGAGCAGTACTTC.